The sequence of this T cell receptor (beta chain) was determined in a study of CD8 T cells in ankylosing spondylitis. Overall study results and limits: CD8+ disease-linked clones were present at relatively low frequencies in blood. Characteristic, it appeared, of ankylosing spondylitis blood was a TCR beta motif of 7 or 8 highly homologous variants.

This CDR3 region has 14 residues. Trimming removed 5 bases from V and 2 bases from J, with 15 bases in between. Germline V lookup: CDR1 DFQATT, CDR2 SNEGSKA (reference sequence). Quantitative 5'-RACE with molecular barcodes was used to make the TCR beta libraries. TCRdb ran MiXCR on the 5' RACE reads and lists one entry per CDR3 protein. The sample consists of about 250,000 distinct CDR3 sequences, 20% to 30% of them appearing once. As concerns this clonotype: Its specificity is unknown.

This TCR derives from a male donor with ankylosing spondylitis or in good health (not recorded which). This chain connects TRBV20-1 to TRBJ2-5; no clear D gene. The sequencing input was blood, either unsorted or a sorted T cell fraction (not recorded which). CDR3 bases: TGCAGTGCTCCCACCTCGGAGTGGCAAGAGACCCAGTACTTC. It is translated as CSAPTSEWQETQYF.